These 14 T cell receptor beta chains were sequenced from one sample in a study of blood T cell repertoires in COVID-19. This table comes from immunoSEQ multiplex PCR, and its TCRdb copy is limited to in-frame clones, with some not included. The data hold around 60,000 clones, with over 70% observed a single time. Sequencing was carried out using peripheral blood. The source is a human donor in a cohort sampled during active COVID-19.

V gene TRBV7-2 combines with J gene TRBJ1-1, with a weak D call TRBD1 (6 bases). The V gene lost 5 bases and the J gene lost 5 bases, with 15 bases spanning the gap. The CDR3 spans 14 residues. The V gene's germline CDR1 is SGHTA and CDR2 FQGNSA. CDR3 amino acids: CASSVTGRGTEAFF. In DNA, the CDR3 is TGTGCCAGCAGCGTAACAGGGAGAGGGACTGAAGCTTTCTTT.

The chain couples TRBV2 to TRBJ2-7; possibly TRBD2 for D (5 bases). The V end was cut by 3 bases, the J end by 3 bases, with 9 bases between. Germline-derived CDR1 and CDR2 are SNHLY and FYNNEI. The CDR3 spans 13 residues. The CDR3 reads CASSERERYEQYF. The CDR3 nucleotides are TGTGCCAGCAGTGAGAGGGAACGCTACGAGCAGTACTTC.

The chain carries TRBV29-1 and TRBJ1-4, with 7 bases fitting TRBD1. The CDR3 extends over 15 amino acids. From germline, CDR1 is SQVTM and CDR2 ANQGSEA. Trimming removed 5 bases from V and 7 bases from J; junction bases left unmatched: 13. CDR3 amino acids: CSVRKIGQEAEKLFF. DNA for the CDR3: TGCAGCGTTAGGAAGATCGGACAGGAGGCTGAAAAACTGTTTTTT.

This chain uses TRBV4-3 with TRBJ2-7, with a weak D call TRBD1 (5 bases). V lost 1 base and J 0 bases, leaving 10 bases between the germline ends. Germline CDR1 LGHNA, CDR2 YSLEER. This CDR3 comprises 15 residues. The CDR3 reads CASSQGVDTSYEQYF. The DNA for the CDR3 is TGCGCCAGCAGCCAAGGGGTGGACACCTCCTACGAGCAGTACTTC.

V is TRBV23-1 and J is TRBJ1-6; a possible D gene is TRBD1 (5 bases). TRBV23-1 is an ORF; its function is uncertain. This CDR3 region has 16 residues. Trimming stripped 4 bases from V and 9 bases from J, with 19 bases between. The CDR3 DNA is TGCGCCAGCAGTCCCAGGGATTATCCCGGGGGTTCACCCCTCCACTTT. It specifies CASSPRDYPGGSPLHF.

The chain links TRBV2 to TRBJ2-7; TRBD1 agrees at 12 bases. CDR3 length: 15 residues. CDR1 is SNHLY and CDR2 is FYNNEI in the germline V gene. V shed 3 bases and J 7 bases; nucleotides not matched to a gene: 7. The CDR3 loop is CASSDPGQGAWEQYF. CDR3 DNA: TGTGCCAGCAGTGACCCGGGACAGGGGGCTTGGGAGCAGTACTTC.

V and J are TRBV27 and TRBJ1-5, with TRBD1 identical over 10 bases. Germline lookup yields CDR1 MNHEY and CDR2 SMNVEV (reference sequence). After removal of 6 bases from V and 7 bases from J, the junction contained 15 bases not matched to a gene. The CDR3 is 17 residues long. The CDR3 spells CASRHLSGTGEYQPQHF. As DNA, the CDR3 is TGTGCCAGCAGGCATTTGTCCGGGACAGGGGAGTACCAGCCCCAGCATTTT.

J is TRBJ1-4 and V is TRBV7-9; 8 positions agree with TRBD1. The CDR3 loop spans 14 amino acids. The V gene end was trimmed by 4 bases and the J gene end by 8 bases; junction bases not matched to a gene: 6. Germline V gene data show CDR1 as SEHNR and CDR2 as FQNEAQ (reference sequence). The CDR3 region is CASSSATGEEKLFF. CDR3 coding DNA: TGTGCCAGCAGCTCGGCGACAGGGGAGGAAAAACTGTTTTTT.

The chain joins TRBV9 to TRBJ1-1, with 8 bases matching TRBD1. The V and J ends lost 5 bases and 7 bases, in that order; junction bases with no gene match: 10. The CDR3 has 14 residues. CDR1 is SGDLS and CDR2 is YYNGEE in the germline V gene. CDR3: CASSWGTGIGEAFF. The DNA for the CDR3 is TGTGCCAGCAGTTGGGGGACAGGTATTGGTGAAGCTTTCTTT.

The genes are TRBV30 and TRBJ1-5; 7 bases fit TRBD1. V lost 1 base to trimming and J lost 6 bases; unmatched junction nucleotides: 6. From germline, CDR1 is GTSNPN and CDR2 SVGIG (reference sequence). The CDR3 consists of 14 residues. CDR3 region: CAWSAKQGFQPQHF. In nucleotides, the CDR3 is TGTGCCTGGAGTGCTAAACAGGGGTTTCAGCCCCAGCATTTT.

As to this clone: At one end the junction does not follow the germline gene, possibly because of a read error. The V call is TRBV4-2, the J call TRBJ2-4; 9 bases match TRBD2. Per germline, CDR1 LGHNA and CDR2 YNFKEQ. The CDR3 spans 16 residues. CDR3 protein: CASSQESQAGGIGFHF. CDR3 DNA sequence: TGTGCCAGCAGCCAAGAAAGTCAAGCGGGGGGCATCGGATTTCACTTC.

The chain has TRBV19 and TRBJ1-2; a weak D match, TRBD1 (5 bases). This CDR3 region has 13 residues. V was clipped by 6 bases and J by 6 bases, with 14 bases between them. CDR1 and CDR2 (germline): LNHDA, SQIVND (reference sequence). The CDR3 is CASRDQGTNGYTF. The CDR3 bases are TGTGCCAGTAGGGACCAGGGAACTAATGGCTACACCTTC.

J is TRBJ1-6 and V is TRBV5-5; TRBD1 matches 8 bases. The V and J ends lost 4 bases and 10 bases, in that order; junction bases with no gene match: 7. Germline lookup yields CDR1 SGHKS and CDR2 YYEKEE (reference sequence). This CDR3 is built from 14 residues. The CDR3: CASSGQGSKSPLHF. CDR3 nucleotide sequence: TGTGCCAGCAGCGGACAGGGATCCAAATCACCCCTCCACTTT.

The genes are TRBV21-1 and TRBJ1-1. TRBV21-1 is described as a pseudogene. CDR3 length: 13 residues. CDR3 amino acids: CASSCGWRTEAFF. The CDR3 bases are TGTGCCAGCAGTTGTGGGTGGAGGACTGAAGCTTTCTTT.